The clone carrying this TCR beta chain was observed many times. The record originates from a study of metastatic and nonmetastatic thyroid tumors. Patients were all untreated before their thyroid surgery. CDR1 and CDR2 from the germline V gene are SGHTS and YDEGEE. This CDR3 region has 13 residues. V was clipped by 5 bases and J by 4 bases, with 10 bases between them. TCRdb used MiXCR to call clones anew from the PCR reads. The sample gives 85,000 to 95,000 clones, approximately 15% of which show up once; 3% to 4.5% is in the top ten. The V and J genes are TRBV5-8 and TRBJ1-5; possible D gene TRBD1, 5 bases. Sequenced material: blood. This clonotype was sampled from a female donor with papillary thyroid cancer or a benign thyroid nodule (not recorded which). Some clones in this sample may be carry-over from other donors' samples. CDR3 amino acids: CASRGDPNQPQHF. The DNA of the CDR3 is TGTGCCAGCAGAGGGGACCCAAATCAGCCCCAGCATTTT. Full variable domain (remainder filled in from reference TRBV5-8 and TRBJ1-5): EAGVTQSPTHLIKTRGQQATLRCSPISGHTSVYWYQQALGLGLQFLLWYDEGEERNRGNFPPRFSGRQFPNYSSELNVNALELEDSALYLCASRGDPNQPQHFGDGTRLSIL.